This TCR beta chain stems from a study of T cell clusters in autoimmune cytopenias. Overall study findings and caveats: Comparing secondary cytopenia with chronic lymphocytic leukemia showed no cluster-lack signature, apparently masked by lymphoma repertoire.

Germline assignment: CDR1 MNHNS and CDR2 SASEGT. This CDR3 comprises 14 residues. TRB was amplified from roughly 0.25 ug of peripheral blood genomic DNA per sample. Multiplex touch-down PCR amplified TRB using TRB-A and TRB-B pools in one tube. TCRdb reanalyzed the multiplex PCR reads and collapses them to one entry per CDR3 protein, without DNA. Here the sample table reports a few thousand distinct CDR3 sequences. This clonotype ranks as medium-sized in terms of frequency. Its antigen is still unknown. These data were also filed under a second study, of T cell repertoires in aging, cancer and after chemotherapy.

J is TRBJ1-2 and V is TRBV6-1. Material for sequencing was peripheral blood. This clonotype was obtained from a human donor in good health. The CDR3 protein is CASREQLKHYGYTF.